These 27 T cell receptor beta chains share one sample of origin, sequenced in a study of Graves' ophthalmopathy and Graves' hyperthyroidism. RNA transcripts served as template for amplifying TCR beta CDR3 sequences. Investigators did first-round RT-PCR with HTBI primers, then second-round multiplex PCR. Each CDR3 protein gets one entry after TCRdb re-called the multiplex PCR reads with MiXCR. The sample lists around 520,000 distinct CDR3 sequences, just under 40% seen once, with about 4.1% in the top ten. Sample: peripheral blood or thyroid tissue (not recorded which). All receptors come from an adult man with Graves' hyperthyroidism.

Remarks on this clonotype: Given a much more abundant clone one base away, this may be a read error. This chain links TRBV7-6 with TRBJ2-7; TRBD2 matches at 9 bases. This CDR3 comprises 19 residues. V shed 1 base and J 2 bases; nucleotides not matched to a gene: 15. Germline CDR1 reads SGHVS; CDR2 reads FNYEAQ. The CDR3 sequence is CASSLGVPGAGGDPYEQYF. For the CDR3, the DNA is TGTGCCAGCAGCTTAGGTGTGCCAGGCGCGGGGGGGGATCCCTACGAGCAGTACTTC.

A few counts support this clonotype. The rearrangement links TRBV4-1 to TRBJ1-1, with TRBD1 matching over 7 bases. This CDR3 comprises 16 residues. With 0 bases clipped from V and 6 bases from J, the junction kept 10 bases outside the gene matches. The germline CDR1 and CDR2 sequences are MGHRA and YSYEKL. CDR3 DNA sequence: TGCGCCAGCAGCCAAGAAGAAGACAGGGCGAGGTCTGAAGCTTTCTTT. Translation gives CASSQEEDRARSEAFF.

CDR3 DNA: TGTGCCAGCAGTTACGCGGCTAGTCAAGAGACCCAGTACTTC. Encoded protein: CASSYAASQETQYF. V usage is TRBV6-6 and J usage is TRBJ2-5; D is ambiguous. V was cut by 2 bases and J by 2 bases, with 9 bases left in between. CDR3 length: 14 amino acids. Germline values: CDR1 MNHNY, CDR2 SVGAGI (reference sequence).

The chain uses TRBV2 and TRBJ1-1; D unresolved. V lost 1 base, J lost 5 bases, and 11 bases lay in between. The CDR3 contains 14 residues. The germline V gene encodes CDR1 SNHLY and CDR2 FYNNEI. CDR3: CASSEGGFLTEAFF. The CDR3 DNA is TGTGCCAGCAGTGAAGGTGGGTTTTTGACTGAAGCTTTCTTT.

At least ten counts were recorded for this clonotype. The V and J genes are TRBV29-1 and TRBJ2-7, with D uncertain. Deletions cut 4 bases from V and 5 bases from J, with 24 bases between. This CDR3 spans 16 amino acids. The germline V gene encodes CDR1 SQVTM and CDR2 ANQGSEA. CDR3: CSVGCSLTPVVHEQYF. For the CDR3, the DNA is TGCAGCGTTGGGTGCTCGCTGACCCCCGTGGTTCACGAGCAGTACTTC.

CDR3 sequence reads: CASSLIETGLTSPLHF. The CDR3 nucleotides read TGTGCCAGCAGCTTAATTGAAACGGGACTCACCTCACCCCTCCACTTT. The chain combines TRBV7-9 with TRBJ1-6; D possibly corresponds to TRBD1 (5 bases). Germline CDR1 is SEHNR and CDR2 is FQNEAQ (reference sequence). V was cut by 2 bases and J by 10 bases, with 18 bases left in between. The CDR3 extends over 16 amino acids.

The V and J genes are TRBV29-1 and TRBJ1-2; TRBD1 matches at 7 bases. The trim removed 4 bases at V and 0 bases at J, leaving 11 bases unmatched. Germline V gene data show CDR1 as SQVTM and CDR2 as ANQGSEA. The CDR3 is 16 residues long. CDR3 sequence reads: CSVGNLGTDTNYGYTF. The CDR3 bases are TGCAGCGTTGGAAATTTAGGGACAGACACTAACTATGGCTACACCTTC.

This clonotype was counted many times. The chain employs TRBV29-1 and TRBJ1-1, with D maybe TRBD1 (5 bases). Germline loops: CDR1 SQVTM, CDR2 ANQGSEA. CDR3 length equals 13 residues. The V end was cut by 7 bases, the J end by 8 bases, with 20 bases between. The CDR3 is CSGAVSGALEAFF. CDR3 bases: TGCAGCGGAGCGGTCTCCGGGGCCTTAGAAGCTTTCTTT.

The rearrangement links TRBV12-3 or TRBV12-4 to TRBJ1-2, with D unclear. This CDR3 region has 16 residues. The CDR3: CASGSHSGVRRDGYTF. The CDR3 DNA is TGTGCTAGTGGTTCCCACTCAGGAGTTAGAAGGGATGGCTACACCTTC.

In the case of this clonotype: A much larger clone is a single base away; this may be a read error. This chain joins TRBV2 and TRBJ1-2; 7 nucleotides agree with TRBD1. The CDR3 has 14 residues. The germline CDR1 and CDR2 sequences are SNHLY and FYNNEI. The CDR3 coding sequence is TGTGCCATCAGTACGGGACAGCGAAACTATGGCTACACCTTC. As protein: CAISTGQRNYGYTF.

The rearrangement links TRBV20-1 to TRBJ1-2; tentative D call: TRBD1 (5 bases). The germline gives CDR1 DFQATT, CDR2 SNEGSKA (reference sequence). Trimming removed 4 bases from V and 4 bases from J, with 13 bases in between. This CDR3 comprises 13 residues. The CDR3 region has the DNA TGCAGTGCTACACACCGGGACGGCTATGGCTACACCTTC. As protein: CSATHRDGYGYTF.

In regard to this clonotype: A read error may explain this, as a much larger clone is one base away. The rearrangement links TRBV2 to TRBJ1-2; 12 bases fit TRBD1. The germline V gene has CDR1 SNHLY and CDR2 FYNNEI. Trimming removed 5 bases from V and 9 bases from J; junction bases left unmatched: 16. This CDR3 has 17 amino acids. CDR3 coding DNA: TGTGCCAGCAGTTACGGAGCTGCCCCGGGACAGGGGGCAAGCTACACCTTC. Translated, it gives CASSYGAAPGQGASYTF.

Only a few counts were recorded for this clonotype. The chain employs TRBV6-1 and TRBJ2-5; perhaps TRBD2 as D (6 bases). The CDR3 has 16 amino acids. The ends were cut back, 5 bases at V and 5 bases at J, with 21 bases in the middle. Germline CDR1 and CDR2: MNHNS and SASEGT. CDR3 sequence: CASSYGGAGPRETQYF. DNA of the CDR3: TGTGCCAGCAGTTATGGCGGGGCGGGGCCCCGGGAGACCCAGTACTTC.

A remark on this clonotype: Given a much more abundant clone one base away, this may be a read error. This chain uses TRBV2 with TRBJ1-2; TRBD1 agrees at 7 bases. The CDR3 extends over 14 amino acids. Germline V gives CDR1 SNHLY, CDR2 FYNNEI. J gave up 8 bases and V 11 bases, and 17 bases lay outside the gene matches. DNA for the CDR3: TGTGCCGGCATCCAGGGGGGGGGGGCTGGCGGCTACACCTTC. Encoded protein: CAGIQGGGAGGYTF.

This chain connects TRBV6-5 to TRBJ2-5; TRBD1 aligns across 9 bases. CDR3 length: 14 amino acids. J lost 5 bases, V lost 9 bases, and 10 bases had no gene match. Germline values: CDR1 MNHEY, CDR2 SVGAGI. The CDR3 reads CASLPTGGRETQYF. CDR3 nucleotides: TGTGCCAGTCTACCTACAGGGGGCAGGGAGACCCAGTACTTC.

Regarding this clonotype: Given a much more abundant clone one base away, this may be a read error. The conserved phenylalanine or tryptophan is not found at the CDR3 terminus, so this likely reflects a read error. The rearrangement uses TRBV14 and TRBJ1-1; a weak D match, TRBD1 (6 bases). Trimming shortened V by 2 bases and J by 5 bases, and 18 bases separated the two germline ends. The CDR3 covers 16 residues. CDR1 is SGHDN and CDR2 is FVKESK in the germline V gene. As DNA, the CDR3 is TGTGCCAGCAGCCAACTAATACAGGGCCGAACTACTGAAGCTTTCCTT. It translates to CASSQLIQGRTTEAFL.

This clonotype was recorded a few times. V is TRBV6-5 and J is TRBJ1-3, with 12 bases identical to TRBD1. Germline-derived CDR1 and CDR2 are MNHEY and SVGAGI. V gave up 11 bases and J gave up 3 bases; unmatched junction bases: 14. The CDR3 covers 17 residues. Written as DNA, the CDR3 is TGTGCCGGGGGATCGGGACAGGGGGCGCAAGGTGGAAACACCATATATTTT. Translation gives CAGGSGQGAQGGNTIYF.

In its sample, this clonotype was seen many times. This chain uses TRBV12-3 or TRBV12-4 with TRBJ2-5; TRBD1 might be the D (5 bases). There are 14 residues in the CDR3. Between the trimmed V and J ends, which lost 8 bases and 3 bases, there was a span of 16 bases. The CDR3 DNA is TGTGCCAGCGGTCAGAGTAGACAGAAAGAGACCCAGTACTTC. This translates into CASGQSRQKETQYF.

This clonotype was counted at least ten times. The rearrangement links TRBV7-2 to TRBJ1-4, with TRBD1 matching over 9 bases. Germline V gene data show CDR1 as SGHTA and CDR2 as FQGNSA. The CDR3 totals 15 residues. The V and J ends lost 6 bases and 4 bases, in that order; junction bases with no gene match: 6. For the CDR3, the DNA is TGTGCCAGCAGACCTACAGGGGGCAGTAATGAAAAACTGTTTTTT. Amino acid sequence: CASRPTGGSNEKLFF. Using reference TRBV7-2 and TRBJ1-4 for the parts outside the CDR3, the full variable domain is GAGVSQSPSNKVTEKGKDVELRCDPISGHTALYWYRQSLGQGLEFLIYFQGNSAPDKSGLPSDRFSAERTGGSVSTLTIQRTQQEDSAVYLCASRPTGGSNEKLFFGSGTQLSVL.

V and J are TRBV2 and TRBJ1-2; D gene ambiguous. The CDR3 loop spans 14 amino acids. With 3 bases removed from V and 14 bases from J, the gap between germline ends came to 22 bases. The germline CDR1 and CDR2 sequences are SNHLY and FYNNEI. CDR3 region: CASSDLGRNYGQTF. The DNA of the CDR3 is TGTGCCAGCAGTGACTTGGGCAGGAACTATGGCCAAACCTTC. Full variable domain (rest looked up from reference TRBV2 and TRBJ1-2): EPEVTQTPSHQVTQMGQEVILRCVPISNHLYFYWYRQILGQKVEFLVSFYNNEISEKSEIFDDQFSVERPDGSNFTLKIRSTKLEDSAMYFCASSDLGRNYGQTFGSGTRLTVV.

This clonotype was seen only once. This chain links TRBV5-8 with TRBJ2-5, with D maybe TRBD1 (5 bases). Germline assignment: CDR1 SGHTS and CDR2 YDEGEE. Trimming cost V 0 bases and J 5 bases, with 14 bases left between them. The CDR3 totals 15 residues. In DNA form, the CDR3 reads TGTGCCAGCAGCTTGGCGCGTGGGGCCAGGGAGACCCAGTACTTC. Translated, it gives CASSLARGARETQYF. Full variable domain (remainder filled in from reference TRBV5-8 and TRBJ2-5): EAGVTQSPTHLIKTRGQQATLRCSPISGHTSVYWYQQALGLGLQFLLWYDEGEERNRGNFPPRFSGRQFPNYSSELNVNALELEDSALYLCASSLARGARETQYFGPGTRLLVL.

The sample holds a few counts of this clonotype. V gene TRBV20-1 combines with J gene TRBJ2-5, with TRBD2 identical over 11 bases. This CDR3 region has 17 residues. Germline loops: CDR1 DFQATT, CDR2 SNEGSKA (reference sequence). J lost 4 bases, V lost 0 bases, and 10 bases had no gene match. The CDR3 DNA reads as TGCAGTGCTAGAGATCCTGGTAGCGGGAGGGCCACAGAGACCCAGTACTTC. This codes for CSARDPGSGRATETQYF.

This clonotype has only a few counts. Here the CDR3 DNA reads TGCGCCAGCAGGAGGGACAGCGAAGGCTACGAGCAGTACTTC. Residues: CASRRDSEGYEQYF. This chain uses TRBV5-1 with TRBJ2-7; 7 bases fit TRBD1. Germline CDR1 and CDR2: SGHRS and YFSETQ. CDR3 length: 14 amino acids. J was trimmed by 3 bases and V by 5 bases; bases with no gene match: 8.

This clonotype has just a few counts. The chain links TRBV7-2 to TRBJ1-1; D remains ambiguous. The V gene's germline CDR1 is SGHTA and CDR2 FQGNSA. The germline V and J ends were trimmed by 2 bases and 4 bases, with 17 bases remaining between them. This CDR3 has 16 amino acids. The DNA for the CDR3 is TGTGCCAGCAGCTTACTTGTCCGAGGCGCGGCCACTGAAGCTTTCTTT. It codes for CASSLLVRGAATEAFF.

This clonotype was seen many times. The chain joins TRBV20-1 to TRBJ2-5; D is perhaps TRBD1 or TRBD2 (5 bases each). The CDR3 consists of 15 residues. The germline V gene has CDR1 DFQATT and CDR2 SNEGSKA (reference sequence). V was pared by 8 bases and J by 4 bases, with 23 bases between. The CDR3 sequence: CSPPGNLRGLETQYF. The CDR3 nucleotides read TGCAGTCCCCCCGGGAATTTGAGGGGCTTAGAGACCCAGTACTTC.

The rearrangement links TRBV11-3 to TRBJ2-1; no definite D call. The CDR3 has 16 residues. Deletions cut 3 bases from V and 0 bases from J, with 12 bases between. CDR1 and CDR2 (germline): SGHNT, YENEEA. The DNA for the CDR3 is TGTGCCAGCAGCTTCTCGGGTAGCAGCTCCTACAATGAGCAGTTCTTC. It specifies CASSFSGSSSYNEQFF.

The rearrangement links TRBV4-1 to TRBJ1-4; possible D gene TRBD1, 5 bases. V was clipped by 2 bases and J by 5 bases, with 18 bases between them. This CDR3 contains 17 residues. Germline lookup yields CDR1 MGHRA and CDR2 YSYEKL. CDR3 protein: CASSQSIRGRGNEKLFF. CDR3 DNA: TGCGCCAGCAGCCAATCCATTAGGGGCCGGGGGAATGAAAAACTGTTTTTT.